These T cell receptor beta chains were read from a single sample in a study of beta chain features in type 1 diabetes. Data came from immunoSEQ multiplex PCR; TCRdb stores just in-frame clones and leaves some out. This sample has around 160,000 clones; under 60% occur once, and the top ten carry around 0.43%. Input material: Tregs from blood. These receptors were collected from a man aged 18 to 30 in good health. CDR3s include the opening cysteine and the closing phenylalanine or tryptophan. Fields, in order: CDR3 protein, CDR3 DNA, J gene, D gene, V gene, clone size. D genes are given only for firm matches. A row's size may be missing; if present it is once, few, many or a size class.

CDR3: CASSSLGQAWDYGYTF; DNA: TGTGCCAGCAGCTCATTAGGACAGGCTTGGGACTATGGCTACACCTTC; J: TRBJ1-2; D: TRBD1; V: TRBV5-4; size: .
CDR3: CASSLDSATNEKLFF; DNA: TGCGCCAGCAGCTTAGACAGTGCAACTAATGAAAAACTGTTTTTT; J: TRBJ1-4; D: .; V: TRBV5-1; size: .
CDR3: CAISEAVSYEQYF; DNA: TGTGCCATCAGTGAGGCAGTCTCCTACGAGCAGTACTTC; J: TRBJ2-7; D: .; V: TRBV10-3; size: few
CDR3: CASSLSGDRRNIQYF; DNA: TGTGCCAGCAGTTTATCGGGGGACAGGAGAAACATTCAGTACTTC; J: TRBJ2-4; D: TRBD1; V: TRBV28; size: few
CDR3: CASSIRGGGAKNIQYF; DNA: TGTGCCAGCAGCATTCGGGGGGGAGGGGCCAAAAACATTCAGTACTTC; J: TRBJ2-4; D: TRBD2; V: TRBV11-2; size: .
CDR3: CASSPGTDLNYGYTF; DNA: TGTGCCAGCAGCCCTGGGACAGACTTAAACTATGGCTACACCTTC; J: TRBJ1-2; D: TRBD1; V: TRBV28; size: .
CDR3: CASSQRQGPYEQYF; DNA: TGCGCCAGCAGCCAAAGGCAGGGGCCCTACGAGCAGTACTTC; J: TRBJ2-7; D: .; V: TRBV4-1; size: .
CDR3: CASSLRAGGGDEQFF; DNA: TGTGCCAGCAGCTTAAGGGCAGGGGGCGGGGATGAGCAGTTCTTC; J: TRBJ2-1; D: TRBD1; V: TRBV7-2; size: few
CDR3: CSVATPGLASTYEQYF; DNA: TGCAGCGTTGCCACACCGGGACTAGCGAGTACCTACGAGCAGTACTTC; J: TRBJ2-7; D: TRBD2; V: TRBV29-1; size: .
CDR3: CASTPPLRGGNEQFF; DNA: TGTGCCAGCACCCCACCCCTCCGGGGGGGTAATGAGCAGTTCTTC; J: TRBJ2-1; D: TRBD2; V: TRBV6-5; size: once
CDR3: CASSFYRGGTDTQYF; DNA: TGTGCCAGCAGCTTTTATAGGGGCGGCACAGATACGCAGTATTTT; J: TRBJ2-3; D: .; V: TRBV11-1; size: .
CDR3: CASSLTTGTSGGALDTQYF; DNA: TGTGCCAGCAGTTTAACGACCGGGACTAGCGGGGGGGCGTTGGATACGCAGTATTTT; J: TRBJ2-3; D: TRBD2; V: TRBV28; size: .
CDR3: CASSLDRVYWEAFF; DNA: TGTGCCAGCAGCCTCGACAGGGTGTACTGGGAAGCTTTCTTT; J: TRBJ1-1; D: TRBD1; V: TRBV7-2; size: .
CDR3: CASSQTAGTGTYEQYF; DNA: TGCGCCAGCAGCCAAACGGCCGGGACAGGGACCTACGAGCAGTACTTC; J: TRBJ2-7; D: TRBD1; V: TRBV5-1; size: .
CDR3: CASSQDRTGRGKLFF; DNA: TGTGCCAGCAGCCAAGACCGGACAGGGAGAGGAAAACTGTTTTTT; J: TRBJ1-4; D: TRBD1; V: TRBV4-2; size: .
CDR3: CASSLGWVGQGVEQYF; DNA: TGTGCCAGCAGCTTAGGATGGGTGGGACAGGGGGTCGAGCAGTACTTC; J: TRBJ2-7; D: TRBD1; V: TRBV11-2; size: .
CDR3: CASSYGQGAGANVLTF; DNA: TGTGCCAGCAGTTACGGGCAGGGGGCTGGGGCCAACGTCCTGACTTTC; J: TRBJ2-6; D: TRBD1; V: TRBV6-5; size: .
CDR3: CASSQDNRGGYEQYF; DNA: TGCGCCAGCAGCCAAGACAACAGGGGGGGGTACGAGCAGTACTTC; J: TRBJ2-7; D: .; V: TRBV4-3; size: .
CDR3: CASSLESTGSLRF; DNA: TGTGCCAGCAGCTTAGAATCCACAGGATCCCTCCGATTC; J: TRBJ2-7; D: .; V: TRBV7-6; size: .
CDR3: CASSFSGGYETQYF; DNA: TGCGCCAGCAGCTTCTCAGGGGGGTATGAGACCCAGTACTTC; J: TRBJ2-5; D: .; V: TRBV5-1; size: once
CDR3: CASSPGDSTYEQYF; DNA: TGTGCCAGCAGTCCGGGGGACTCCACCTACGAGCAGTACTTC; J: TRBJ2-7; D: .; V: TRBV28; size: .
CDR3: CASHRNWGGYNEQFF; DNA: TGTGCCAGCCACCGCAACTGGGGAGGGTACAATGAGCAGTTCTTC; J: TRBJ2-1; D: TRBD2; V: TRBV6-6; size: .
CDR3: CASSFVGRGFYNEQFF; DNA: TGTGCCAGCAGCTTCGTTGGCAGGGGATTCTACAATGAGCAGTTCTTC; J: TRBJ2-1; D: .; V: TRBV5-4; size: .
CDR3: CASGASGRGIEQYF; DNA: TGCGCCAGCGGGGCTAGCGGGAGAGGGATCGAGCAGTACTTC; J: TRBJ2-7; D: TRBD2; V: TRBV5-1; size: .
CDR3: CASSFVGGELYGYTF; DNA: TGCGCCAGCAGCTTTGTCGGGGGAGAATTATATGGCTACACCTTC; J: TRBJ1-2; D: .; V: TRBV5-1; size: once
CDR3: CSVEGQFAEPQHF; DNA: TGCAGCGTTGAGGGGCAGTTTGCGGAGCCCCAGCATTTT; J: TRBJ1-5; D: .; V: TRBV29-1; size: .
CDR3: CASSYLGLSSYEQYF; DNA: TGTGCCAGCAGTTACTTGGGACTTAGCTCCTACGAGCAGTACTTC; J: TRBJ2-7; D: .; V: TRBV6-5; size: .
CDR3: CASSLGTALQETQYF; DNA: TGTGCCAGCAGCTTGGGGACAGCGCTACAAGAGACCCAGTACTTC; J: TRBJ2-5; D: TRBD1; V: TRBV7-9; size: .
CDR3: CASSLRGRSHEQYF; DNA: TGTGCCAGCAGCTTGAGGGGGCGATCCCACGAGCAGTACTTC; J: TRBJ2-7; D: TRBD1; V: TRBV5-6; size: few
CDR3: CASRRVDSYEQYF; DNA: TGTGCCAGCAGGAGGGTAGATTCCTACGAGCAGTACTTC; J: TRBJ2-7; D: .; V: TRBV6-5; size: few
CDR3: CASRGTGRRGANVLTF; DNA: TGTGCCAGCAGAGGGACAGGGCGGCGAGGGGCCAACGTCCTGACTTTC; J: TRBJ2-6; D: TRBD1; V: TRBV28; size: .
CDR3: CASSEAGGRKGF; DNA: TGTGCCAGCAGTGAAGCAGGGGGAAGGAAGGGCTTC; J: TRBJ2-7; D: .; V: TRBV6-1; size: .
CDR3: CASSFPGGTVNNEQFF; DNA: TGTGCCAGCAGCTTCCCGGGCGGGACCGTTAACAATGAGCAGTTCTTC; J: TRBJ2-1; D: .; V: TRBV7-9; size: .
CDR3: CASSYSNRYFSEAFF; DNA: TGTGCCAGCAGTTACTCGAACAGGTATTTCTCTGAAGCTTTCTTT; J: TRBJ1-1; D: .; V: TRBV6-5; size: .
CDR3: CASSLVLGSQGSEQYF; DNA: TGTGCCAGCAGCTTAGTTTTAGGTAGTCAGGGTAGCGAGCAGTACTTC; J: TRBJ2-7; D: .; V: TRBV7-2; size: .
CDR3: CASSLVSTTNEKLFF; DNA: TGTGCCAGCAGCTTAGTTTCCACAACTAATGAAAAACTGTTTTTT; J: TRBJ1-4; D: .; V: TRBV7-2; size: once
CDR3: CASNGSGRPGELFF; DNA: TGTGCCAGCAACGGTAGCGGGAGGCCCGGGGAGCTGTTTTTT; J: TRBJ2-2; D: TRBD2; V: TRBV9; size: .
CDR3: CASRPWSGSYEQYF; DNA: TGTGCCAGCAGACCGTGGAGCGGTTCCTACGAGCAGTACTTC; J: TRBJ2-7; D: .; V: TRBV7-8; size: .
CDR3: CAWSASGLAGGSEQYF; DNA: TGTGCCTGGAGTGCCTCGGGACTAGCGGGAGGGTCCGAGCAGTACTTC; J: TRBJ2-7; D: TRBD2; V: TRBV30; size: .
CDR3: CASRRYTHRGYEQYF; DNA: TGTGCCAGCAGGAGGTACACCCACAGGGGCTACGAGCAGTACTTC; J: TRBJ2-7; D: TRBD1; V: TRBV28; size: .
CDR3: CASIGRGLPGNTIYF; DNA: TGTGCCAGCATCGGCAGGGGGTTGCCTGGAAACACCATATATTTT; J: TRBJ1-3; D: TRBD1; V: TRBV28; size: .